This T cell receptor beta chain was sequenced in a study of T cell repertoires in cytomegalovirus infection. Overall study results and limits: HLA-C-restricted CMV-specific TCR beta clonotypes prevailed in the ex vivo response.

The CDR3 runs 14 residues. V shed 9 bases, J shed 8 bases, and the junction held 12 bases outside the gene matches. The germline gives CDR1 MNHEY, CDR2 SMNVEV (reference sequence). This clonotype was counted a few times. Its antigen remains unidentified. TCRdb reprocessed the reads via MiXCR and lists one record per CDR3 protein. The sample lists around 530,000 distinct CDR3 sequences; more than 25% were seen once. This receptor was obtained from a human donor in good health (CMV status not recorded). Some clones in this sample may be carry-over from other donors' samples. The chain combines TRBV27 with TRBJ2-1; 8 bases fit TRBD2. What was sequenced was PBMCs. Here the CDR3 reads CASIKRERYHEQFF. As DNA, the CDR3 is TGTGCCAGTATAAAGCGGGAGCGGTATCATGAGCAGTTCTTC.